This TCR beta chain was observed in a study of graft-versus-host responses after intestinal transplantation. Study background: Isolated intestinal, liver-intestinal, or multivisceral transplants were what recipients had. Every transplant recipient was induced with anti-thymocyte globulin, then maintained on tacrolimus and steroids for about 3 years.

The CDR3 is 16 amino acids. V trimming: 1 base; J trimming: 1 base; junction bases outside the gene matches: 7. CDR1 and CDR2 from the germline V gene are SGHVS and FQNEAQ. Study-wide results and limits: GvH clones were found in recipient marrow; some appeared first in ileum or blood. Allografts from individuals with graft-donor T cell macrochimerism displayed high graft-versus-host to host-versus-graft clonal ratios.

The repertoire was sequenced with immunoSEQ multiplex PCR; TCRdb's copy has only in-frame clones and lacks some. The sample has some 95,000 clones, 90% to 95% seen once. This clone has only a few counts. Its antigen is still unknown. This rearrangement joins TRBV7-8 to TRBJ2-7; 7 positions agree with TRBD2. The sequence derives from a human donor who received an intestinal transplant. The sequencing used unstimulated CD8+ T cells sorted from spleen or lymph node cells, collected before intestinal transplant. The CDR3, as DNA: TGTGCCAGCAGCTTAGTTTACCTAGCGGAGTCCTACGAGCAGTACTTC. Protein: CASSLVYLAESYEQYF. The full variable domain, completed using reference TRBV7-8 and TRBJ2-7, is GAGVSQSPRYKVAKRGQDVALRCDPISGHVSLFWYQQALGQGPEFLTYFQNEAQLDKSGLPSDRFFAERPEGSVSTLKIQRTQQEDSAVYLCASSLVYLAESYEQYFGPGTRLTVT.